This T cell receptor (beta chain) is drawn from a study of human versus mouse CDR3 diversity and MHC coevolution. Findings and caveats of the study: A handful of MHC II alleles selected the human T cells. On average, humans showed more CDR3 deletions and insertions than mice. Among all groups, most of the three human donors showed least clonal inequality.

Concerning this clone itself: The antigen remains undetermined.

Germline V CDR1 and CDR2: MNHEY, SVGAGI. The ends lost 0 bases at V and 4 bases at J; junction bases unmatched: 1. The CDR3 has 16 amino acids. Cells were CD45RO-negative CD62L-positive naive CD4 T cells sorted from PBMCs. Clones were read by immunoSEQ multiplex PCR, and TCRdb kept only the in-frame ones, dropping some. The sample holds about 81,000 clones, approximately 92% seen once. The material sequenced was naive CD4+ T cells from blood. The subset was: CD45RO-negative CD62L-positive naive CD4 T cells. The chain recombines TRBV6-5 with TRBJ2-2, with 11 positions matching TRBD2. The origin of this receptor is a person aged 30-69 years in good health. The CDR3 nucleotides read TGTGCCAGCAGTTACTCCCTAGCGGGGGGCACCGGGGAGCTGTTTTTT. It yields the protein CASSYSLAGGTGELFF.